The clone carrying this T cell receptor beta chain was picked up many times. The data originate from a study of T cells after yellow fever vaccination. Germline V gene data show CDR1 as SGHTA and CDR2 as FQGTGA. CDR3 length: 14 amino acids. The V end was cut by 6 bases, the J end by 0 bases, with 9 bases between. Study-wide results and limits: Peaking on day 5 versus 15, the secondary response was faster but weaker.

TCR cDNA, made by 5'RACE template switching, carried an added universal primer site and UMIs. TCRdb ran MiXCR on the 5' RACE reads and lists one entry per CDR3 protein. The repertoire holds over 85,000 distinct CDR3 sequences, approximately 9% seen once, with roughly 17% in the top ten. This sequence joins TRBV7-3 and TRBJ2-1, with a weak D call TRBD2 (6 bases). The receptor was isolated from a man in his late teens or twenties who received the YFV17D yellow fever vaccine. The material sequenced was CD8+ T cells not binding an NS4B(214-222) dextramer, sorted from PBMCs, taken approximately 16 days after the first yellow fever vaccination. CDR3 loop: CASSFGGSYNEQFF. For the CDR3, the DNA is TGTGCCAGCAGTTTCGGGGGCTCCTACAATGAGCAGTTCTTC.